This entry describes one TCR beta chain. The CDR3 is 14 residues long. Germline V CDR1 and CDR2: SEHNR, FQNEAQ (reference sequence). V lost 5 bases, J lost 10 bases, and 6 bases stayed unmatched. This sample is drawn from a study of T cell changes during pregnancy in multiple sclerosis. Clones were sequenced by immunoSEQ multiplex PCR, and TCRdb holds only the in-frame ones, with some missing. The sample records fewer than 35,000 clones, 90% being singletons. Sequenced material: CD4+ T cells from peripheral blood mononuclear cells, taken in the second trimester of pregnancy. The sequence derives from a female donor in good health, enrolled as a control in a pregnancy study. The chain combines TRBV7-9 with TRBJ1-4; 11 bases fit TRBD1. The CDR3 DNA reads as TGTGCCAGCAGCCAGGGACAGGGGGGAGGAAAACTGTTTTTT. Translated: CASSQGQGGGKLFF.